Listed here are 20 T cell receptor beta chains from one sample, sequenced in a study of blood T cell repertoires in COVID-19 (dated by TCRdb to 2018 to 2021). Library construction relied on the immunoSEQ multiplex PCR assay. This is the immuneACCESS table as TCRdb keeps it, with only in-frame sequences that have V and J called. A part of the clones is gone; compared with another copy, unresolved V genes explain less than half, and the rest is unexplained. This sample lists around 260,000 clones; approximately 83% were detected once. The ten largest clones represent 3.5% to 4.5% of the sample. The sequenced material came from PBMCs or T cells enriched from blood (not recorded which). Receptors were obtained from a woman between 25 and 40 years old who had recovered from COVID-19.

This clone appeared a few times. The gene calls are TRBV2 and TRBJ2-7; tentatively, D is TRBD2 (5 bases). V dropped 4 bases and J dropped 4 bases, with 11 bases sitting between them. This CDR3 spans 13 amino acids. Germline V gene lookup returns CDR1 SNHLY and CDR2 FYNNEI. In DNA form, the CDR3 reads TGTGCCAGCAGTGTCGGGATTTTTTACGAGCAGTACTTC. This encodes CASSVGIFYEQYF. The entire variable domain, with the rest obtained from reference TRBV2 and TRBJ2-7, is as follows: EPEVTQTPSHQVTQMGQEVILRCVPISNHLYFYWYRQILGQKVEFLVSFYNNEISEKSEIFDDQFSVERPDGSNFTLKIRSTKLEDSAMYFCASSVGIFYEQYFGPGTRLTVT.

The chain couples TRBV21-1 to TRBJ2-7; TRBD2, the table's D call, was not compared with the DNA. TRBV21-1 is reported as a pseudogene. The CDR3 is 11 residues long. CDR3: CASINSGEQYF. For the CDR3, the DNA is TGTGCCAGCATTAATAGCGGGGAGCAGTACTTC.

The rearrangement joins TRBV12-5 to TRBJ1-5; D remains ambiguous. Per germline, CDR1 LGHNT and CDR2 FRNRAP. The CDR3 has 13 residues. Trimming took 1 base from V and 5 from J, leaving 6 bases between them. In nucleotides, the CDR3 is TGTGCTAGTGGTTTGGCACCAGATCAGCCCCAGCATTTT. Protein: CASGLAPDQPQHF.

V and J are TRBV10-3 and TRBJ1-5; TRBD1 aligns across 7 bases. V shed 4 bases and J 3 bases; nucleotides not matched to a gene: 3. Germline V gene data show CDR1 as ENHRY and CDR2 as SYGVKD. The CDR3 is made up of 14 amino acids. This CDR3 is CAISVGTVNQPQHF. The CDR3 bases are TGTGCCATCAGTGTTGGGACAGTCAATCAGCCCCAGCATTTT.

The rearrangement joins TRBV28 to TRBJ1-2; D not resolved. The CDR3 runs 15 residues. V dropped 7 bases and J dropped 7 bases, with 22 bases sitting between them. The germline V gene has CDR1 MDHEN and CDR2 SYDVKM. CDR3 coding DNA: TGTGCCAGCACTAATCCCTTAAAGGGTCGGGGTGGCTACACCTTC. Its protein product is CASTNPLKGRGGYTF.

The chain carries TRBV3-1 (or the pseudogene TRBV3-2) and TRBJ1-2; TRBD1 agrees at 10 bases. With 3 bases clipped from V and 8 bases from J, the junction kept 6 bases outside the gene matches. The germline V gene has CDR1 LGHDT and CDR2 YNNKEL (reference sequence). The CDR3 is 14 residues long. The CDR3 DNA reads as TGTGCCAGCAGCCACGTGACAGGGGGCCTCGGCTACACCTTC. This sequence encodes CASSHVTGGLGYTF.

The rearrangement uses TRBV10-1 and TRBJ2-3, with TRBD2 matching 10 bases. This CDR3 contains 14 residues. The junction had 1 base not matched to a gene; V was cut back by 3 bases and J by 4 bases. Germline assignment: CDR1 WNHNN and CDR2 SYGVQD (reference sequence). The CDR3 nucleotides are TGCGCCAGCAGTGAAACTAGCGGGGCAGATACGCAGTATTTT. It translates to CASSETSGADTQYF.

The CDR3 nucleotides read TGTGCCAGCAGCCCCCAGACTAGCGGGGCCTACGAGCAGTACTTC. The encoded protein is CASSPQTSGAYEQYF. The rearrangement joins TRBV5-4 to TRBJ2-7; 11 nucleotides agree with TRBD2. The length of the CDR3 is 15 residues. Germline CDR1 reads SGHNT; CDR2 reads YYREEE (reference sequence). J was trimmed by 2 bases and V by 4 bases; bases with no gene match: 5.

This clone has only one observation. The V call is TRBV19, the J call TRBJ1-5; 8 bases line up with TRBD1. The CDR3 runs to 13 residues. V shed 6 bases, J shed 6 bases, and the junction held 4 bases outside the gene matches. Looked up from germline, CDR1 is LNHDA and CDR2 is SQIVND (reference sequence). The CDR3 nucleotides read TGTGCCAGTAGGGACAGGGCGGGTCAGCCCCAGCATTTT. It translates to CASRDRAGQPQHF.

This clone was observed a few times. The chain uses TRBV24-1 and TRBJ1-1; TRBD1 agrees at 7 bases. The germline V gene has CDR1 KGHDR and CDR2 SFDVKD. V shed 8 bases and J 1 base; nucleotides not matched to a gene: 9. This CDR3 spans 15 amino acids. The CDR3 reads CATTASTGENTEAFF. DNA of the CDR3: TGTGCCACCACGGCTAGTACAGGGGAGAACACTGAAGCTTTCTTT.

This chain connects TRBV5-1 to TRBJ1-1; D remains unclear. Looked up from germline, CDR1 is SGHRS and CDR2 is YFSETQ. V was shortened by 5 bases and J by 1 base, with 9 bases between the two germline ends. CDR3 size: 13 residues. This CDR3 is CASRELPNTEAFF. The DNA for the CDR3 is TGCGCCAGCAGGGAGCTCCCGAACACTGAAGCTTTCTTT.

This CDR3 reads CASSPGSRTGELFF. Written as DNA, the CDR3 is TGTGCCAGCTCCCCAGGGTCGCGCACCGGGGAGCTGTTTTTT. V is TRBV2 and J is TRBJ2-2; D is possibly TRBD1 (5 bases). Between the trimmed V and J ends, which lost 8 bases and 4 bases, there was a span of 14 bases. Germline assignment: CDR1 SNHLY and CDR2 FYNNEI. The CDR3 has 14 amino acids.

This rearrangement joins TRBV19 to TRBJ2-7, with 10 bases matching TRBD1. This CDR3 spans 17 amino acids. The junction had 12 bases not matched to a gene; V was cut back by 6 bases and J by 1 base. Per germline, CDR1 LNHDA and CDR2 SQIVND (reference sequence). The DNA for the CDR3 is TGTGCCAGTAGAGGAGCCTCGGGACAGGGGTTTTCCTACGAGCAGTACTTC. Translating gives CASRGASGQGFSYEQYF.

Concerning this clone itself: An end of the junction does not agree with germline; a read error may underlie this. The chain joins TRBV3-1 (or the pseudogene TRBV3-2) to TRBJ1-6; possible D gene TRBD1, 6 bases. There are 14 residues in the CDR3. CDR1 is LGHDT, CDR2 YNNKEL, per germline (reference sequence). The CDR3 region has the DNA TGTGCCAGCAGTCAAGGACAGCAAAATTCACCCCTCCACTTT. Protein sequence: CASSQGQQNSPLHF.

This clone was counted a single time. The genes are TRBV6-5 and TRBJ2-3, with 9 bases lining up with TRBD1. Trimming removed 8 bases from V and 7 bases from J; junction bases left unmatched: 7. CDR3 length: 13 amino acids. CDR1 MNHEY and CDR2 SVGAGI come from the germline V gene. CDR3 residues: CASRLQGAYTQYF. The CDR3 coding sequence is TGTGCCAGCCGGTTACAGGGGGCATATACGCAGTATTTT.

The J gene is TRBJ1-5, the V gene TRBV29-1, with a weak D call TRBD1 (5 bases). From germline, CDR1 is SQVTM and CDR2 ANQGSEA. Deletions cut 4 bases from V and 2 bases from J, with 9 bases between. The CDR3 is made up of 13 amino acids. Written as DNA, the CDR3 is TGCAGCGTTGTGGGGCAGGGCAATCAGCCCCAGCATTTT. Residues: CSVVGQGNQPQHF. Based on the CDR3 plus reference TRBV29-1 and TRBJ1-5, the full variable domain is SAVISQKPSRDICQRGTSLTIQCQVDSQVTMMFWYRQQPGQSLTLIATANQGSEATYESGFVIDKFPISRPNLTFSTLTVSNMSPEDSSIYLCSVVGQGNQPQHFGDGTRLSIL.

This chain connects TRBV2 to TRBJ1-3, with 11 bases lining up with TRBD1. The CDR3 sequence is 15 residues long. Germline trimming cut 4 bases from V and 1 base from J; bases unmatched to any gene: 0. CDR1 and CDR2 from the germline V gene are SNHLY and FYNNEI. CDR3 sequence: CASSGDRGSGNTIYF. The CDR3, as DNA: TGTGCCAGCAGTGGGGACAGGGGGTCTGGAAACACCATATATTTT.

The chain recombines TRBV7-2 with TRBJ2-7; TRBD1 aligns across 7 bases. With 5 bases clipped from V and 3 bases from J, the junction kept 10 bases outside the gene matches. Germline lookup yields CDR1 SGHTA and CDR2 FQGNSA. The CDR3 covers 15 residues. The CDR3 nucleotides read TGTGCCAGCAGCCGCCAGGGCTCAGGGGGCTACGAGCAGTACTTC. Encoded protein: CASSRQGSGGYEQYF.

CDR3 DNA sequence: TGTGCCAGCAGCTTAGTCGGGACAGGGGCCTCTTATAGCAATCAGCCCCAGCATTTT. Translated: CASSLVGTGASYSNQPQHF. The rearrangement links TRBV7-2 to TRBJ1-5; TRBD1 agrees at 10 bases. V was clipped by 1 base and J by 0 bases; unmatched bases: 9. The CDR3 contains 19 residues. The V gene's germline CDR1 is SGHTA and CDR2 FQGNSA.

CDR3 loop: CASRGAAHSYEQYF. The CDR3 DNA follows: TGTGCCAGCAGGGGGGCAGCACACTCCTACGAGCAGTACTTC. The chain links TRBV28 to TRBJ2-7; D is perhaps TRBD1 (6 bases). Trimming took off 6 bases at V and 0 bases at J, with 12 bases between the two ends. Germline CDR1 reads MDHEN; CDR2 reads SYDVKM. This CDR3 has 14 amino acids.